A single sample is the source of the 4 T cell receptor beta chains below, sequenced in a study of blood T cell repertoires in COVID-19. Assay: immunoSEQ multiplex PCR; the TCRdb copy retains only in-frame clones and omits some. The sample has about 110,000 clones; 88% are singletons. Sequencing was performed on peripheral blood. Source of these receptors: a woman in her forties or fifties with active or convalescent COVID-19.

The CDR3 is CASQRDRLYNEQFF. CDR3 nucleotide sequence: TGCGCCAGCCAACGGGACAGACTCTACAATGAGCAGTTCTTC. The chain links TRBV5-1 to TRBJ2-1; 7 bases line up with TRBD1. The V and J ends lost 7 bases and 3 bases, in that order; junction bases with no gene match: 7. Germline-derived CDR1 and CDR2 are SGHRS and YFSETQ. The CDR3 is 14 residues long. The full variable domain, in which reference TRBV5-1 and TRBJ2-1 provide the parts outside the CDR3, is KAGVTQTPRYLIKTRGQQVTLSCSPISGHRSVSWYQQTPGQGLQFLFEYFSETQRNKGNFPGRFSGRQFSNSRSEMNVSTLELGDSALYLCASQRDRLYNEQFFGPGTRLTVL.

The chain links TRBV24-1 to TRBJ2-7; D not resolved. The CDR3 has 12 residues. Germline CDR1 is KGHDR and CDR2 is SFDVKD. The V and J ends lost 2 bases and 6 bases respectively, with 7 bases between them. DNA for the CDR3: TGTGCCACCAGTGATTCTCGCGGCGAGCAGTACTTC. This codes for CATSDSRGEQYF.

The chain employs TRBV30 and TRBJ2-7, with 7 bases identical to TRBD1. The CDR3 is 15 amino acids. Germline-derived CDR1 and CDR2 are GTSNPN and SVGIG (reference sequence). J gave up 2 bases and V 1 base, and 8 bases lay outside the gene matches. The CDR3 region is CAWSAYGQVPYEQYF. CDR3 bases: TGTGCCTGGAGTGCCTACGGACAGGTCCCCTACGAGCAGTACTTC.

The J gene is TRBJ1-5, the V gene TRBV19, with 9 bases fitting TRBD1. After removal of 4 bases from V and 4 bases from J, the junction contained 2 bases not matched to a gene. The CDR3 consists of 14 residues. Germline loops: CDR1 LNHDA, CDR2 SQIVND (reference sequence). In DNA form, the CDR3 reads TGTGCCAGTAGTAGGGACAGGGATAATCAGCCCCAGCATTTT. Translation: CASSRDRDNQPQHF.